A single sample gave rise to the 6 T cell receptor beta chains below, sequenced in a study of cytomegalovirus exposure and HLA in healthy donors. The study ran its PCR with 60 Vbeta and 13 Jbeta primers. The table came from immunoSEQ multiplex PCR; TCRdb's copy has only in-frame clones and leaves some out. The sample lists about 150,000 clones; roughly three quarters were seen once. Input material: PBMCs. The receptor set was obtained from a woman in her 50s in good health and CMV-seropositive.

The chain carries TRBV5-1 and TRBJ2-2; D may be TRBD2 (6 bases). The V end was cut by 0 bases, the J end by 3 bases, with 9 bases between. Germline V gene data show CDR1 as SGHRS and CDR2 as YFSETQ. This CDR3 has 15 residues. CDR3 sequence: CASSLGGAYTGELFF. The CDR3 DNA reads TGCGCCAGCAGCTTGGGCGGGGCCTACACCGGGGAGCTGTTTTTT.

The sample holds a few counts of this clone. The genes are TRBV4-1 and TRBJ1-2, with a weak D call TRBD1 (6 bases). The CDR3 has 16 residues. Germline assignment: CDR1 MGHRA and CDR2 YSYEKL. V shed 1 base and J shed 8 bases, with 20 bases lying between them. In DNA form, the CDR3 reads TGCGCCAGCAGCCAAGCCGACAGGATAGTCGGCAGGGGCTACACCTTC. Translated: CASSQADRIVGRGYTF.

The chain has TRBV23-1 and TRBJ2-3; maybe TRBD1 (5 bases). TRBV23-1 is given ORF status, its function remaining uncertain. The V end was cut by 3 bases, the J end by 5 bases, with 9 bases between. The CDR3 totals 13 residues. CDR3 sequence: CASSHPTGDTQYF. CDR3 nucleotide sequence: TGCGCCAGCAGTCATCCCACAGGAGATACGCAGTATTTT.

This chain joins TRBV5-4 and TRBJ1-2; D is perhaps TRBD1 (5 bases). Trimming removed 2 bases from V and 2 bases from J, with 13 bases in between. Germline lookup yields CDR1 SGHNT and CDR2 YYREEE (reference sequence). The CDR3 covers 15 residues. CDR3 DNA sequence: TGTGCCAGCAGCTTTTTAGACAGATTGAACTATGGCTACACCTTC. The encoded protein is CASSFLDRLNYGYTF. The full variable domain, rest sourced from reference TRBV5-4 and TRBJ1-2, is ETGVTQSPTHLIKTRGQQVTLRCSSQSGHNTVSWYQQALGQGPQFIFQYYREEENGRGNFPPRFSGLQFPNYSSELNVNALELDDSALYLCASSFLDRLNYGYTFGSGTRLTVV.

V and J are TRBV14 and TRBJ2-1; 7 nucleotides agree with TRBD2. CDR1 and CDR2 (germline): SGHDN, FVKESK. The V gene end was trimmed by 0 bases and the J gene end by 7 bases; junction bases not matched to a gene: 12. The CDR3 is made up of 17 amino acids. In DNA form, the CDR3 reads TGTGCCAGCAGCCAAGATCTTGGAGCGGGGCTGAGGAATGAGCAGTTCTTC. Amino acid sequence: CASSQDLGAGLRNEQFF.

The CDR3 DNA reads as TGTGCCACCAAATTCGTAGGACAGGTGGAAGATACGCAGTATTTT. It encodes CATKFVGQVEDTQYF. This rearrangement joins TRBV15 to TRBJ2-3; 7 positions agree with TRBD1. Germline CDR1 reads LNHNV; CDR2 reads YYDKDF (reference sequence). Trimming cost V 7 bases and J 5 bases; bases outside gene matches: 12. This CDR3 contains 15 residues.